Shown below are 11 T cell receptor beta chains from a single sample sequenced in a study of technical replicates of blood from several donors. Sequencing used immunoSEQ multiplex PCR; TCRdb keeps in-frame clones, though not all of them. The repertoire holds roughly 76,000 clones, with around 94% as singletons. Specimen: T cells isolated from PBMCs. These receptor sequences come from a human donor in good health.

The chain combines TRBV6-5 with TRBJ2-2; a possible D gene is TRBD2 (5 bases). The germline CDR1 and CDR2 sequences are MNHEY and SVGAGI. V dropped 8 bases and J dropped 2 bases, with 9 bases sitting between them. This CDR3 is 13 amino acids long. DNA of the CDR3: TGTGCCAGCCATACTAGAAACACCGGGGAGCTGTTTTTT. Encoded protein: CASHTRNTGELFF.

V and J are TRBV6-6 and TRBJ2-7, with 10 bases aligning to TRBD2. The germline V gene encodes CDR1 MNHNY and CDR2 SVGAGI (reference sequence). V trimming: 6 bases; J trimming: 0 bases; junction bases outside the gene matches: 8. This CDR3 comprises 16 residues. CDR3 bases: TGTGCCAGCAGCCAAGGACTAGCGGTGAGCTCCTACGAGCAGTACTTC. Translation gives CASSQGLAVSSYEQYF.

V usage is TRBV30 and J usage is TRBJ1-2; D gene unclear. This CDR3 comprises 12 residues. The germline CDR1 and CDR2 sequences are GTSNPN and SVGIG (reference sequence). V lost 0 bases and J lost 4, with 6 bases in between. The CDR3 region is CAWSVNGYGYTF. In nucleotides, the CDR3 is TGTGCCTGGAGTGTTAACGGCTATGGCTACACCTTC.

The chain is built from TRBV6-5 and TRBJ2-2; D not resolved. The CDR3 totals 13 residues. Trimming removed 2 bases from V and 5 bases from J, with 6 bases in between. Germline V gene lookup returns CDR1 MNHEY and CDR2 SVGAGI. The CDR3 coding sequence is TGTGCCAGCAGTTACGTTAATACCGGGGAGCTGTTTTTT. It codes for CASSYVNTGELFF.

The V gene is TRBV27, the J gene TRBJ1-4; D possibly corresponds to TRBD1 (6 bases). From germline, CDR1 is MNHEY and CDR2 SMNVEV (reference sequence). CDR3 length: 13 residues. V was pared by 4 bases and J by 7 bases, with 10 bases between. The CDR3 here is CASSWTASEKLFF. The CDR3 nucleotides read TGTGCCAGCAGTTGGACAGCCTCTGAAAAACTGTTTTTT.

This clone was found once. The chain couples TRBV6-1 to TRBJ2-7; 8 nucleotides align to TRBD1. The CDR3 covers 17 residues. Germline-derived CDR1 and CDR2 are MNHNS and SASEGT. Losses at the gene ends were 6 bases for V and 0 bases for J; bases not matched to a gene: 13. The CDR3 region is CASRETSGTGISYEQYF. The CDR3 nucleotides read TGTGCCAGCAGGGAAACCTCCGGGACAGGCATCTCCTACGAGCAGTACTTC.

This clone turned up a few times. The V call is TRBV4-1, the J call TRBJ1-1; 7 nucleotides match TRBD1. The J segment lost 0 bases and the V segment lost 2 bases, leaving 3 bases of the junction unmatched. The length of the CDR3 is 15 residues. Germline CDR1 is MGHRA and CDR2 is YSYEKL. CDR3 amino acids: CASSQRDSVNTEAFF. CDR3 nucleotide sequence: TGCGCCAGCAGCCAACGGGACAGCGTGAACACTGAAGCTTTCTTT.

V usage is TRBV28 and J usage is TRBJ1-2, with 11 bases aligning to TRBD1. J was trimmed by 8 bases and V by 5 bases; bases with no gene match: 10. The CDR3 has 15 amino acids. The germline gives CDR1 MDHEN, CDR2 SYDVKM. CDR3 DNA sequence: TGTGCCAGCAGTCCGAGGACAGGGGGCGCATTCGGCTACACCTTC. Amino acid sequence: CASSPRTGGAFGYTF.

The chain has TRBV2 and TRBJ1-4; D is perhaps TRBD1 (6 bases). With 8 bases removed from V and 5 bases from J, the gap between germline ends came to 18 bases. CDR3 length equals 15 residues. Germline V gene lookup returns CDR1 SNHLY and CDR2 FYNNEI. CDR3 residues: CASSLFGQRNEKLFF. The DNA for the CDR3 is TGTGCCAGCTCCTTATTTGGACAGCGAAATGAAAAACTGTTTTTT.

The chain has TRBV19 and TRBJ2-7, with TRBD2 matching over 7 bases. The length of the CDR3 is 12 residues. CDR1 and CDR2 (germline): LNHDA, SQIVND (reference sequence). With V trimmed by 4 bases and J by 10 bases, 7 bases remained unmatched. The CDR3 region is CASSTGGVSQYF. The CDR3 DNA reads TGTGCCAGTAGTACTGGGGGGGTTTCTCAGTACTTC.

V usage is TRBV11-2 and J usage is TRBJ2-5; D remains unclear. Trimming shortened V by 3 bases and J by 5 bases, and 4 bases separated the two germline ends. Germline V gives CDR1 SGHAT, CDR2 FQNNGV. CDR3 length: 11 residues. CDR3 amino acids: CASSLRETQYF. The CDR3 DNA follows: TGTGCCAGCAGCTTGCGGGAGACCCAGTACTTC.